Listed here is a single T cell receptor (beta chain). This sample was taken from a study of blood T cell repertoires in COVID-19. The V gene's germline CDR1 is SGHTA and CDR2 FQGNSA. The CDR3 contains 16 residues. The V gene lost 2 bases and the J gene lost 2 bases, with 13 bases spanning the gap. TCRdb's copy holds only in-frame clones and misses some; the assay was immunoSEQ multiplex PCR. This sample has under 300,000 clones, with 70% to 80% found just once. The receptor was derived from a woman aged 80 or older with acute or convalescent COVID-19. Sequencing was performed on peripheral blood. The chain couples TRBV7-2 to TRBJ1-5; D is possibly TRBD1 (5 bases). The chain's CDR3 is CASSLRGGAGNQPQHF. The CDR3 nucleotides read TGTGCCAGCAGCTTAAGGGGTGGGGCCGGCAATCAGCCCCAGCATTTT.